The 8 T cell receptor beta chains given below trace back to one sample, sequenced in a study of identical twins. TCRdb re-derived calls from the 5' RACE reads in MiXCR, one entry per CDR3 protein. The sample lists around 280,000 distinct CDR3 sequences; under 9% were seen once. This sample was also put to use in a study of yellow fever vaccine responses in identical twins.

Material: memory (CD45RO+) T cells sorted from blood. The receptors come from a woman aged 18-29 years in good health.

In this sample, this clonotype turned up many times. This sequence joins TRBV12-3 or TRBV12-4 and TRBJ1-6, with D possibly being TRBD1 (6 bases). The V end lost 2 bases, the J end lost 10 bases, and 12 bases lay between the germline ends. The CDR3 loop spans 14 amino acids. Here the CDR3 reads CASSLSGTSSPLHF. CDR3 bases: TGTGCCAGCAGTTTATCCGGGACAAGCTCACCCCTCCACTTT.

This clonotype has only a few counts. CDR3 region: CSARTQTGYGAYEQYF. The CDR3 DNA is TGCAGTGCTAGAACCCAGACAGGATATGGGGCCTACGAGCAGTACTTC. The chain is built from TRBV20-1 and TRBJ2-7; possibly TRBD1 for D (6 bases). This CDR3 contains 16 residues. V was cut by 2 bases and J by 2 bases, with 19 bases left in between. Germline lookup yields CDR1 DFQATT and CDR2 SNEGSKA (reference sequence).

This rearrangement joins TRBV12-3 or TRBV12-4 to TRBJ2-2, with 9 bases lining up with TRBD2. The CDR3 length is 17 residues. V shed 3 bases, J shed 5 bases, and the junction held 10 bases outside the gene matches. DNA for the CDR3: TGTGCCAGCAGTTTCCGGTCCCTAGCGGGAAGGACCGGGGAGCTGTTTTTT. Translated: CASSFRSLAGRTGELFF.

In this sample, this clonotype turned up many times. The DNA is omitted, as the CDR3 cannot be located on it reliably, and the CDR3 follows TCRdb's listing. This chain links TRBV12-3 or TRBV12-4 with TRBJ1-4. The CDR3 length equals 11 residues, ends included. The CDR3 loop reads CASSSSGKLFF.

This clonotype has at least ten counts. V is TRBV29-1 and J is TRBJ2-5; the D is unclear. Germline loops: CDR1 SQVTM, CDR2 ANQGSEA. V lost 8 bases and J lost 4, with 14 bases in between. The length of the CDR3 is 12 residues. CDR3: CSILPQGETQYF. The CDR3 coding sequence is TGCAGCATCCTCCCCCAAGGAGAGACCCAGTACTTC.

This clonotype has ten or more counts. V usage is TRBV4-2 and J usage is TRBJ1-3; D is unresolved. This CDR3 region has 17 residues. The germline CDR1 and CDR2 sequences are LGHNA and YNFKEQ. Trimming shortened V by 1 base and J by 0 bases, and 13 bases separated the two germline ends. CDR3 loop: CASSQGETASSGNTIYF. In nucleotides, the CDR3 is TGTGCCAGCAGCCAAGGAGAGACGGCGAGCTCTGGAAACACCATATATTTT.

The CDR3 here is CSATSSLRGGADTQYF. The DNA of the CDR3 is TGCAGTGCAACCTCCAGTCTGCGCGGGGGGGCTGATACGCAGTATTTT. The chain employs TRBV20-1 and TRBJ2-3; 9 bases align to TRBD2. The CDR3 extends over 16 amino acids. V was pared by 6 bases and J by 6 bases, with 16 bases of the junction left unmatched. Per the germline V gene, CDR1 is DFQATT and CDR2 is SNEGSKA (reference sequence).

This clonotype was counted between two and nine times. The V gene is TRBV2, the J gene TRBJ2-1, with TRBD2 identical over 11 bases. There are 15 residues in the CDR3. CDR1 and CDR2 from the germline V gene are SNHLY and FYNNEI. Trimming cost V 6 bases and J 5 bases; bases outside gene matches: 6. This chain's CDR3 is CASSRLAGNHNEQFF. CDR3 nucleotide sequence: TGTGCCAGCAGCCGACTAGCGGGAAATCACAATGAGCAGTTCTTC.